This TCR beta chain was profiled in a study of control samples from healthy donors and cancer patients (dated by TCRdb to the early 2020s). Libraries were prepared through the immunoSEQ multiplex PCR assay. The immuneACCESS repertoire file appears here via TCRdb, limited to in-frame rearrangements. These files lack a portion of the clones; in checked studies, under half of the deficit traces to unresolved V genes, and the cause of the others is not known. The sample has about 120,000 clones on record, over 75% of them singletons. The top ten constitute roughly 4% of the sample. As for this clone: Its antigen has not been determined. Within one base of it there is no much larger clone, and no base qualities were kept.

The V end loses 8 bases and the J end loses 0 bases, and a stretch of 11 bases separates them. The germline V gene supplies CDR1 SQVTM and CDR2 ANQGSEA. The CDR3 contains 13 residues, cysteine and phenylalanine counted. Only the CDR3 portion is preserved as DNA: 39 bases, with reading frame beginning at the first base. The sample comprised PBMCs. This chain joins TRBV29-1 to TRBJ2-1, with the D assignment possibly TRBD1 or TRBD2, given 5 matching bases for each. This receptor was obtained from a woman aged 60-75 years with lung cancer. The DNA sequence is TGCAGCCTGGGGACGGGCTCCTACAATGAGCAGTTCTTC. Translated, it reads CSLGTGSYNEQFF.